This section outlines one TCR beta chain sequence together with its context. Trimming took 4 bases from V and 6 from J, leaving 16 bases between them. The CDR3 runs to 14 residues. Germline values: CDR1 SGHRS, CDR2 YFSETQ. Sequencing used immunoSEQ multiplex PCR; TCRdb keeps in-frame clones, though not all of them. This table has 350,000 to 450,000 clones, about 88% appearing once. The data were taken from a study of blood T cell repertoires in COVID-19. The sequencing input was PBMCs or T cells enriched from blood (not recorded which). V and J are TRBV5-1 and TRBJ1-1; D might be TRBD1 (5 bases). The source is a young woman who had been exposed to COVID-19. The CDR3 region is CASSAGAGHAEAFF. In nucleotides, the CDR3 is TGCGCCAGCAGCGCTGGCGCAGGGCACGCTGAAGCTTTCTTT. Full variable domain (rest looked up from reference TRBV5-1 and TRBJ1-1): KAGVTQTPRYLIKTRGQQVTLSCSPISGHRSVSWYQQTPGQGLQFLFEYFSETQRNKGNFPGRFSGRQFSNSRSEMNVSTLELGDSALYLCASSAGAGHAEAFFGQGTRLTVV.